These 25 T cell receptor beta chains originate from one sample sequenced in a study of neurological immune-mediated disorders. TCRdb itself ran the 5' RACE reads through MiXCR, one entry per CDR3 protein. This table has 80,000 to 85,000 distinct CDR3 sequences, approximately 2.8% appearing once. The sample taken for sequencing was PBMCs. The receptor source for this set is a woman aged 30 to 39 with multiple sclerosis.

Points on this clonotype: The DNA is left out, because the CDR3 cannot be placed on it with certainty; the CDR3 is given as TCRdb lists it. The CDR3 loop is CACSAREDKGGYGYTF. J is TRBJ1-2 and V is TRBV25-1; the table assigns TRBD1, which was not confirmed against the DNA. Ends included, the CDR3 has 16 residues. Germline V gives CDR1 MGHDK, CDR2 SYGVNS.

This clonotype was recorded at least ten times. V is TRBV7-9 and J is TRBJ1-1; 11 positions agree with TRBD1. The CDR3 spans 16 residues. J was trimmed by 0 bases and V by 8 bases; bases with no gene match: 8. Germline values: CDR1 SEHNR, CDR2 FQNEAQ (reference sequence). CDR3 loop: CASAGQGARMNTEAFF. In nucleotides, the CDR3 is TGTGCCAGCGCCGGACAGGGGGCGCGGATGAACACTGAAGCTTTCTTT.

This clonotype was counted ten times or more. CDR3 in amino acids: CSARAPAGTFHYEKLFF. CDR3 nucleotides: TGCAGTGCTAGAGCCCCAGCAGGGACTTTTCATTACGAAAAACTGTTTTTT. The chain recombines TRBV20-1 with TRBJ1-4, with a weak D call TRBD1 (5 bases). This CDR3 spans 17 amino acids. Germline-derived CDR1 and CDR2 are DFQATT and SNEGSKA (reference sequence). Between the trimmed V and J ends, which lost 1 base and 8 bases, there was a span of 23 bases.

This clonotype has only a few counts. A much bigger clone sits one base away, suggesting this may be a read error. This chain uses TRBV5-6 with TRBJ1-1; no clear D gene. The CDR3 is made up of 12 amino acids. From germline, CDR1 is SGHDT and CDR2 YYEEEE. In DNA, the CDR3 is TGTGACAGCAGCTTCGGTGGGGTCGGAGCTTTCTTT. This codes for CDSSFGGVGAFF.

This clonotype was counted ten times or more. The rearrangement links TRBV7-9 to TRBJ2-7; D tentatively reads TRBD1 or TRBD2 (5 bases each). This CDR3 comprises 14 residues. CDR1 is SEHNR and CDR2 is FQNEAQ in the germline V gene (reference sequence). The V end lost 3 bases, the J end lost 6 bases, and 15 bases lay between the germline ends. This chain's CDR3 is CASSFGGNPREQYF. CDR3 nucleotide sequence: TGTGCCAGCAGCTTTGGGGGTAACCCCCGCGAGCAGTACTTC.

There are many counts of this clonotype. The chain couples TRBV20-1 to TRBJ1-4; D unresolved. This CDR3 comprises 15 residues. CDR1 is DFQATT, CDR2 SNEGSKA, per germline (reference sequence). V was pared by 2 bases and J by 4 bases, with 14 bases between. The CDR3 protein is CSARQTISLNEKLFF. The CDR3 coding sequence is TGCAGTGCTAGACAGACCATCAGTCTTAATGAAAAACTGTTTTTT.

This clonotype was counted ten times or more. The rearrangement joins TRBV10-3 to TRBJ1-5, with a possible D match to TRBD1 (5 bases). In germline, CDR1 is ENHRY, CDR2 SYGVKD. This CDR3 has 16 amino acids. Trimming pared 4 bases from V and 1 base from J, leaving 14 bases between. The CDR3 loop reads CAISGGAGISNQPQHF. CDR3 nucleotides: TGTGCCATCAGTGGAGGGGCAGGAATAAGCAATCAGCCCCAGCATTTT.

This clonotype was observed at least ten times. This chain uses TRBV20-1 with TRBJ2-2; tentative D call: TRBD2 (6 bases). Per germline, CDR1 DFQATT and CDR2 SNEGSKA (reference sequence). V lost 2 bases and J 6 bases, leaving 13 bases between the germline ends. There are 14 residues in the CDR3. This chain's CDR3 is CSARMFGEAGELFF. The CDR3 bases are TGCAGTGCTAGAATGTTCGGGGAGGCCGGGGAGCTGTTTTTT.

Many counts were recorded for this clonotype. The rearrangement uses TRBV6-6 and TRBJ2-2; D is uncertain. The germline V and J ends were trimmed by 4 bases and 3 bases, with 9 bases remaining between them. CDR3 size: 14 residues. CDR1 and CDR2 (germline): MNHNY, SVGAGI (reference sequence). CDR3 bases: TGTGCCAGCAGTTCCCACGATTACACCGGGGAGCTGTTTTTT. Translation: CASSSHDYTGELFF.

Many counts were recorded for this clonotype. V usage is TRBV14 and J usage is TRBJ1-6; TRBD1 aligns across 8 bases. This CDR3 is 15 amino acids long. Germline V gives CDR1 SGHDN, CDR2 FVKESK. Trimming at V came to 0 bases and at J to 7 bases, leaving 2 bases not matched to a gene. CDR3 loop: CASSQDRDRNSPLHF. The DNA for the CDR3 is TGTGCCAGCAGCCAAGATCGGGACAGGAATTCACCCCTCCACTTT.

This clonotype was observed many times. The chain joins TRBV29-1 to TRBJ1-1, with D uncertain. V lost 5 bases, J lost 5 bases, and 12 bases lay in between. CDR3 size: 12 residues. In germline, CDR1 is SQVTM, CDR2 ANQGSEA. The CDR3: CSVRSGATEAFF. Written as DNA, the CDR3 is TGCAGCGTTAGATCCGGAGCAACTGAAGCTTTCTTT.

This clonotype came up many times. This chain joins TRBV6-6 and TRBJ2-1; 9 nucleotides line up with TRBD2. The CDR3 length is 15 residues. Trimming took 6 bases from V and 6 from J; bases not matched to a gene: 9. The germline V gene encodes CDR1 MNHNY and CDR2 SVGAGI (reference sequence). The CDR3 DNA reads TGTGCCAGCAGCTTAGCGGGAGCTGAACCCAATGAGCAGTTCTTC. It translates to CASSLAGAEPNEQFF.

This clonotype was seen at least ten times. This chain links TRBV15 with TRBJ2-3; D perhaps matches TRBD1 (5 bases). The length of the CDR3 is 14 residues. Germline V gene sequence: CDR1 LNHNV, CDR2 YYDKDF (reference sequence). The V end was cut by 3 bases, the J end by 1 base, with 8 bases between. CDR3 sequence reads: CATSRVGGTDTQYF. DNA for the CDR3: TGTGCCACCAGCAGGGTAGGGGGCACAGATACGCAGTATTTT.

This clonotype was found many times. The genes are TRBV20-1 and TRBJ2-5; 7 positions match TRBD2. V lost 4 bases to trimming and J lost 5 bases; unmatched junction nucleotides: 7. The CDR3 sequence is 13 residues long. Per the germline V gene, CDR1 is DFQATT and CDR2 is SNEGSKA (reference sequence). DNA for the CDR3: TGCAGTGCTATGGGGGGAGGGCCGGAGACCCAGTACTTC. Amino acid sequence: CSAMGGGPETQYF.

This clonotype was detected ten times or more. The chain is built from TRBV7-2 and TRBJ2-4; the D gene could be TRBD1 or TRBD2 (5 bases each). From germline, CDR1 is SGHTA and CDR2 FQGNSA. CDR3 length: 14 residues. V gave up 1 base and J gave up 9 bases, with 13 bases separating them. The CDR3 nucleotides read TGTGCCAGCAGCTTAGATAGTGAGGGGCGCATTCAGTACTTC. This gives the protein CASSLDSEGRIQYF.

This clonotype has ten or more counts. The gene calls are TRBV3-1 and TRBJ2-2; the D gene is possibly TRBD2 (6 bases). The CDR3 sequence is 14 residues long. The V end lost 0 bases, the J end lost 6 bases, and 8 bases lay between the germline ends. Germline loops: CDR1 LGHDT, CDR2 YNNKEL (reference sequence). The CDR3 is CASSQDSGAGELFF. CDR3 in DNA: TGTGCCAGCAGCCAAGATTCGGGAGCCGGGGAGCTGTTTTTT.

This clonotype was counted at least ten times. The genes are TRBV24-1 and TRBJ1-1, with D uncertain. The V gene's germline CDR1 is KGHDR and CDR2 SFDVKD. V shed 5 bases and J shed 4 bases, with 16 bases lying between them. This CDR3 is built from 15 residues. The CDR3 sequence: CATSAVGGKGTEAFF. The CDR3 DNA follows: TGTGCCACCAGTGCGGTTGGAGGTAAGGGCACTGAAGCTTTCTTT.

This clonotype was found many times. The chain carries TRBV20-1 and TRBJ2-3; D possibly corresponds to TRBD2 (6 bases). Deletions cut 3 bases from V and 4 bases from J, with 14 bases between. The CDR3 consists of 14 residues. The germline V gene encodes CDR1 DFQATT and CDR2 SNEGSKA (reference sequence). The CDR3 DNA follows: TGCAGTGCTAGTAGGCGGGGAGCGGCAGATACGCAGTATTTT. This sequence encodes CSASRRGAADTQYF.

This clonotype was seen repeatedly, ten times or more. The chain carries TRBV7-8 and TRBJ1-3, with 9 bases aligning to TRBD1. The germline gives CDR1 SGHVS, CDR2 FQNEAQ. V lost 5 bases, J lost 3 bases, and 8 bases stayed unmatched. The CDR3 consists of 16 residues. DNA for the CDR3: TGTGCCAGCAGCGAGACACAGGGGGCGTATGGAAACACCATATATTTT. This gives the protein CASSETQGAYGNTIYF.

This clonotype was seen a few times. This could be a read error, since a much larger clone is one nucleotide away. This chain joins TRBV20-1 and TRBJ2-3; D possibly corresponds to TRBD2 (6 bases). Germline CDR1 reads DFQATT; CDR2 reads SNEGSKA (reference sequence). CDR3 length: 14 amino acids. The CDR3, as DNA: TGCAGTGGTGTGACCGGGAGTGGCACAGATAAGCAGTATTTT. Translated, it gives CSGVTGSGTDKQYF.

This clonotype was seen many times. The DNA of the CDR3 is TGTGCCACTCGACAGGGGTCGGATGAGCAGTTCTTC. This gives the protein CATRQGSDEQFF. The V and J genes are TRBV6-5 and TRBJ2-1; 8 bases match TRBD1. V was clipped by 10 bases and J by 8 bases; unmatched bases: 7. The germline CDR1 and CDR2 sequences are MNHEY and SVGAGI. The CDR3 extends over 12 amino acids.

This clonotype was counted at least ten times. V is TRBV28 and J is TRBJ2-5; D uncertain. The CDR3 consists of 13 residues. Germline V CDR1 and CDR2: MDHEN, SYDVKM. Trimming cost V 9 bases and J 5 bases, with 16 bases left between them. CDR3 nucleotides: TGTGCCAGTAAGGATGGGAACGGGGAGACCCAGTACTTC. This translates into CASKDGNGETQYF.

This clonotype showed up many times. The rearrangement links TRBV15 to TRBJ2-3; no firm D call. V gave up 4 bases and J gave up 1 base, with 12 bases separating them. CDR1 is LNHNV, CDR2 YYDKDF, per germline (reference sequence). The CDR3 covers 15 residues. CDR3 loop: CATSTRTDRTDTQYF. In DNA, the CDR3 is TGTGCCACCAGCACCCGGACGGACCGCACAGATACGCAGTATTTT.

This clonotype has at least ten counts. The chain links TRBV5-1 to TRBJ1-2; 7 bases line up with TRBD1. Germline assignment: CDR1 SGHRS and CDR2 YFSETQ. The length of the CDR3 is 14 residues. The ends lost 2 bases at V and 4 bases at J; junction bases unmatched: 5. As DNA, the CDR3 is TGCGCCAGCAGCTTTTTACAGGGGTTCTATGGCTACACCTTC. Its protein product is CASSFLQGFYGYTF.

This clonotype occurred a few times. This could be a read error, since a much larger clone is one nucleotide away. The CDR3 sequence is CSAKTGGVGNQHQHF. In DNA form, the CDR3 reads TGCAGTGCCAAGACCGGGGGCGTCGGCAATCAGCACCAGCATTTT. This chain links TRBV20-1 with TRBJ1-5; TRBD1 might be the D (6 bases). The CDR3 loop spans 15 amino acids. The germline V gene has CDR1 DFQATT and CDR2 SNEGSKA (reference sequence).